A single sample is the source of the 4 T cell receptor beta chains below, sequenced in a study of cytomegalovirus exposure and HLA in healthy donors. Primers: 60 Vbeta forward and 13 Jbeta reverse. Profiling relied on immunoSEQ multiplex PCR, and the TCRdb table lists in-frame clones only, not all of them. The sample contains more than 150,000 clones, 75% to 80% of which appear only once. Material for sequencing was PBMCs. These receptors came from a woman aged 25-40 years in good health and CMV-seropositive.

CDR3 residues: CASSLRSSGNTIYF. The CDR3 region has the DNA TGTGCCAGCAGCTTACGGTCCTCTGGAAACACCATATATTTT. V gene TRBV11-2 combines with J gene TRBJ1-3; no definite D call. The V gene lost 2 bases and the J gene lost 0 bases, with 5 bases spanning the gap. Germline CDR1 reads SGHAT; CDR2 reads FQNNGV. The CDR3 is made up of 14 amino acids.

In this sample, this clone turned up once. The chain joins TRBV18 to TRBJ1-6; possible D gene TRBD1, 6 bases. The CDR3 is 15 residues long. V was shortened by 4 bases and J by 9 bases, with 16 bases between the two germline ends. CDR1 and CDR2 from the germline V gene are KGHSH and LQKENI. The CDR3 reads CASSRDTGRTSPLHF. The CDR3, as DNA: TGTGCCAGCTCACGCGATACAGGGAGAACTTCACCCCTCCACTTT.

This clone was counted between two and nine times. This sequence joins TRBV29-1 and TRBJ1-1, with D uncertain. This CDR3 region has 13 residues. Trimming pared 4 bases from V and 6 bases from J, leaving 15 bases between. The germline V gene encodes CDR1 SQVTM and CDR2 ANQGSEA. As DNA, the CDR3 is TGCAGCGTTGTGAATCGGGTAGGCTCTGAAGCTTTCTTT. Its translation: CSVVNRVGSEAFF.

The chain joins TRBV5-8 to TRBJ2-5; 11 bases line up with TRBD2. The CDR3 is 16 residues long. V trimming: 4 bases; J trimming: 1 base; junction bases outside the gene matches: 6. CDR1 is SGHTS, CDR2 YDEGEE, per germline. CDR3 bases: TGTGCCAGCAGCGTCCGACTAGCGGGATTCCAAGAGACCCAGTACTTC. Translation gives CASSVRLAGFQETQYF.